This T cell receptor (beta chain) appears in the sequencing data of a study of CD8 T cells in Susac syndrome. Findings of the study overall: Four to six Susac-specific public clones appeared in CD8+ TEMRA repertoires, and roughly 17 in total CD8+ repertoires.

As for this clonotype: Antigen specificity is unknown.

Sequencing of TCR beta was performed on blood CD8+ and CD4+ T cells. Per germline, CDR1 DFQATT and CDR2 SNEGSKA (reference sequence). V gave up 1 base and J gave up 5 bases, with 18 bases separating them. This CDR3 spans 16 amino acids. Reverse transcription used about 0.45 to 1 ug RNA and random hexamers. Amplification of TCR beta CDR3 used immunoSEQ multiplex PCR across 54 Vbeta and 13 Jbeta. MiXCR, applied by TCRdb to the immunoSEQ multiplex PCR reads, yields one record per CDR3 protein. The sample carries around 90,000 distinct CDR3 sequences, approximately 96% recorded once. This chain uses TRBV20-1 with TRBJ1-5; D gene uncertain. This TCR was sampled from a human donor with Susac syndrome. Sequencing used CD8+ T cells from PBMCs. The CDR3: CSARGVGQYSDQPQHF. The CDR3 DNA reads TGCAGTGCTAGAGGAGTAGGGCAATACAGCGATCAGCCCCAGCATTTT.